Sequencing of this T cell receptor beta chain was carried out in a study of cytomegalovirus exposure and HLA in healthy donors. At the level of the study: As an earlier analysis found, 150 million to 200 million T cells yielded about 120 million unique TCR beta sequences.

This CDR3 comprises 15 residues. V dropped 5 bases and J dropped 2 bases, with 14 bases sitting between them. Germline V gene data show CDR1 as SGHVS and CDR2 as FQNEAQ. It was with 60 Vbeta and 13 Jbeta primers that the PCR ran. Data came from immunoSEQ multiplex PCR; TCRdb stores just in-frame clones and leaves some out. This table has 200,000 to 250,000 clones, around 80% appearing once. As to this clone: The antigen remains unidentified.

Study-level points and caveats: Previously analyzed data showed that most TCR beta V segments were productive at a frequency of about 87% or about 30%.

Sequences were obtained from PBMCs. The chain links TRBV7-8 to TRBJ2-3; TRBD1 is a possible D gene (6 bases). This TCR derives from a woman between 35 and 50 years old in good health and CMV-seronegative. This chain's CDR3 is CASSPRGTFTDTQYF. DNA for the CDR3: TGTGCCAGCAGCCCGAGGGGGACCTTCACAGATACGCAGTATTTT. Full variable domain (remainder filled in from reference TRBV7-8 and TRBJ2-3): GAGVSQSPRYKVAKRGQDVALRCDPISGHVSLFWYQQALGQGPEFLTYFQNEAQLDKSGLPSDRFFAERPEGSVSTLKIQRTQQEDSAVYLCASSPRGTFTDTQYFGPGTRLTVL.